A single sample gave rise to the 19 T cell receptor beta chains below, sequenced in a study of T cells in Graves' hyperthyroidism and ophthalmopathy. Regions amplified from RNA transcripts were the TCR beta CDR3 regions. TCR CDR3 regions were first amplified by RT-PCR with HTBI primers. TCRdb re-analysed the multiplex PCR reads in MiXCR, keeping a single row per CDR3 protein. The data contain about 420,000 distinct CDR3 sequences, about an eighth of them seen just once; the ten biggest clones take up approximately 5.3%. What was sequenced was blood. Receptors were obtained from a woman aged 18-35 years with Graves' hyperthyroidism.

This clonotype has a handful of counts. The genes are TRBV29-1 and TRBJ2-1; 8 nucleotides line up with TRBD1. From germline, CDR1 is SQVTM and CDR2 ANQGSEA. With V trimmed by 7 bases and J by 9 bases, 8 bases remained unmatched. The CDR3 runs to 12 residues. The CDR3 protein is CSAGDRFFEQFF. As DNA, the CDR3 is TGCAGCGCTGGGGACAGGTTTTTTGAGCAGTTCTTC.

This clonotype occurred many times. V is TRBV4-1 and J is TRBJ2-5; D gene unclear. The germline gives CDR1 MGHRA, CDR2 YSYEKL. The CDR3 covers 15 residues. Trimming pared 1 base from V and 0 bases from J, leaving 9 bases between. The chain's CDR3 is CASSQVVTYQETQYF. The CDR3 bases are TGCGCCAGCAGCCAAGTGGTTACTTACCAAGAGACCCAGTACTTC.

This clonotype has a count of ten or more. V is TRBV7-3 and J is TRBJ2-1; 14 nucleotides agree with TRBD2. Trimming cost V 3 bases and J 8 bases; bases outside gene matches: 3. Germline V gene lookup returns CDR1 SGHTA and CDR2 FQGTGA. The CDR3 extends over 15 amino acids. The CDR3 nucleotides read TGTGCCAGCAGCTTGACTAGCGGGAGGGCGGATGAGCAGTTCTTC. Its protein is CASSLTSGRADEQFF.

In its sample, this clonotype was seen once. One end of the junction is discordant with germline, which a read error may explain. The rearrangement joins TRBV28 to TRBJ1-2, with D perhaps TRBD1 (6 bases). CDR3 length equals 12 residues. From germline, CDR1 is MDHEN and CDR2 SYDVKM. The CDR3 nucleotides read TGTGCCAGCCAGGTGGGGGCCTATGGCTGCACCTTC. The encoded protein is CASQVGAYGCTF.

This clonotype came up many times. The chain couples TRBV28 to TRBJ1-5; tentatively, D is TRBD1 (6 bases). The CDR3 totals 17 residues. Germline CDR1 is MDHEN and CDR2 is SYDVKM. The ends were cut back, 4 bases at V and 4 bases at J, with 20 bases in the middle. In DNA, the CDR3 is TGTGCCAGCAGTTCTAGGGGTTACAGGGCTCAAAATCAGCCCCAGCATTTT. It is translated as CASSSRGYRAQNQPQHF.

This clonotype appeared many times. This chain joins TRBV7-8 and TRBJ1-1, with 7 bases matching TRBD1. CDR3 length: 16 residues. Germline assignment: CDR1 SGHVS and CDR2 FQNEAQ. Unmatched junction bases numbered 8, after V lost 3 bases and J lost 1 base. CDR3: CASSLEGARRNTEAFF. In DNA form, the CDR3 reads TGTGCCAGCAGCTTGGAGGGGGCTAGAAGGAACACTGAAGCTTTCTTT.

This clonotype occurred many times. This chain connects TRBV28 to TRBJ2-2, with 12 bases that match TRBD2. This CDR3 has 17 residues. V dropped 5 bases and J dropped 2; count of bases not matched to a gene: 6. Germline CDR1 is MDHEN and CDR2 is SYDVKM. The CDR3: CASSPPGLAGNTGELFF. DNA of the CDR3: TGTGCCAGCAGTCCTCCGGGACTAGCGGGTAACACCGGGGAGCTGTTTTTT.

This clonotype has a count of ten or more. The V gene is TRBV4-1, the J gene TRBJ1-2; 7 bases match TRBD1. The CDR3 loop spans 13 amino acids. V lost 3 bases and J lost 6; bases outside the gene matches: 4. Germline-derived CDR1 and CDR2 are MGHRA and YSYEKL. This CDR3 is CASSHLTGDGYTF. CDR3 coding DNA: TGCGCCAGCAGCCATCTCACAGGGGATGGCTACACCTTC.

The chain is built from TRBV6-1 and TRBJ1-2; D is undetermined. From germline, CDR1 is MNHNS and CDR2 SASEGT. Trimming stripped 5 bases from V and 4 bases from J, with 14 bases between. The CDR3 is made up of 14 amino acids. The CDR3 sequence is CASSPRGVGYGYTF. In DNA form, the CDR3 reads TGTGCCAGCAGTCCACGAGGTGTTGGCTATGGCTACACCTTC.

This clonotype was observed a handful of times. The V call is TRBV28, the J call TRBJ1-5, with D perhaps TRBD1 (6 bases). The CDR3 spans 14 residues. The V gene's germline CDR1 is MDHEN and CDR2 SYDVKM. Deletions cut 5 bases from V and 3 bases from J, with 11 bases between. DNA of the CDR3: TGTGCCAGCAGTACGCAGGGGCCCAATCAGCCCCAGCATTTT. Residues: CASSTQGPNQPQHF.

This clonotype was recorded a few times. The chain uses TRBV10-3 and TRBJ1-1; TRBD1 aligns across 7 bases. The V gene end was trimmed by 0 bases and the J gene end by 7 bases; junction bases not matched to a gene: 11. The CDR3 has 16 residues. Per the germline V gene, CDR1 is ENHRY and CDR2 is SYGVKD. CDR3 loop: CAISESSAGGRIEAFF. The CDR3 nucleotides read TGTGCCATCAGTGAGTCTTCTGCAGGGGGGAGGATTGAAGCTTTCTTT.

The chain couples TRBV5-1 to TRBJ2-7, with D possibly being TRBD1 or TRBD2 (6 bases each). CDR3 length equals 15 residues. The V gene lost 2 bases and the J gene lost 0 bases, with 12 bases spanning the gap. Germline V gene data show CDR1 as SGHRS and CDR2 as YFSETQ. The DNA of the CDR3 is TGCGCCAGCAGCTTATGGGGGGCTAGCTCCTACGAGCAGTACTTC. This gives the protein CASSLWGASSYEQYF.

This clonotype was observed a handful of times. The chain is built from TRBV5-5 and TRBJ1-2; maybe TRBD1 (5 bases). The CDR3 has 15 amino acids. Trimming shortened V by 1 base and J by 0 bases, and 10 bases separated the two germline ends. Per germline, CDR1 SGHKS and CDR2 YYEKEE (reference sequence). CDR3 region: CASSLLGDPNYGYTF. The CDR3 DNA is TGTGCCAGCAGCTTGCTCGGGGACCCTAACTATGGCTACACCTTC. The variable domain in full, with the rest retrieved from reference TRBV5-5 and TRBJ1-2, is DAGVTQSPTHLIKTRGQQVTLRCSPISGHKSVSWYQQVLGQGPQFIFQYYEKEERGRGNFPDRFSARQFPNYSSELNVNALLLGDSALYLCASSLLGDPNYGYTFGSGTRLTVV.

This clonotype was detected many times. The chain joins TRBV29-1 to TRBJ1-1; D is undetermined. The CDR3 consists of 12 residues. V gave up 0 bases and J gave up 3 bases, with 5 bases separating them. Germline V gene data show CDR1 as SQVTM and CDR2 as ANQGSEA. As DNA, the CDR3 is TGCAGCGTTGAAGATCTCCACACTGAAGCTTTCTTT. Protein sequence: CSVEDLHTEAFF.

This clonotype has a count of ten or more. This chain joins TRBV20-1 and TRBJ2-1, with 11 bases that match TRBD2. The CDR3 has 15 residues. Germline trimming cut 3 bases from V and 9 bases from J; bases unmatched to any gene: 10. Germline loops: CDR1 DFQATT, CDR2 SNEGSKA (reference sequence). CDR3 in DNA: TGCAGTGCTAGCGACCCACTAGCGGGAGAAGCTGAGCAGTTCTTC. It translates to CSASDPLAGEAEQFF.

This clonotype has a count of ten or more. This chain joins TRBV7-2 and TRBJ2-7; TRBD2 matches 7 bases. This CDR3 spans 14 amino acids. Germline V gene lookup returns CDR1 SGHTA and CDR2 FQGNSA. V shed 5 bases, J shed 3 bases, and the junction held 7 bases outside the gene matches. The CDR3 is CASSTAPGGYEQYF. CDR3 DNA sequence: TGTGCCAGCAGCACCGCGCCGGGGGGCTACGAGCAGTACTTC.

The sample holds many counts of this clonotype. The V gene is TRBV7-3, the J gene TRBJ2-1; TRBD2 agrees at 7 bases. Losses at the gene ends were 4 bases for V and 5 bases for J; bases not matched to a gene: 2. This CDR3 is built from 13 residues. The V gene's germline CDR1 is SGHTA and CDR2 FQGTGA. The CDR3 coding sequence is TGTGCCAGCAGCTACGGGGGGAACAATGAGCAGTTCTTC. This encodes CASSYGGNNEQFF.

The chain employs TRBV20-1 and TRBJ1-2; D is possibly TRBD1 (5 bases). The germline V gene has CDR1 DFQATT and CDR2 SNEGSKA (reference sequence). This CDR3 has 12 residues. The CDR3 here is CSLSGGEYGYTF. CDR3 bases: TGCAGCCTATCGGGGGGGGAGTATGGCTACACCTTC.

Many counts were recorded for this clonotype. This chain connects TRBV27 to TRBJ2-1; D tentatively fits TRBD1 or TRBD2 (5 bases each). Germline V gene lookup returns CDR1 MNHEY and CDR2 SMNVEV (reference sequence). With 10 bases removed from V and 5 bases from J, the gap between germline ends came to 18 bases. The CDR3 is made up of 14 amino acids. The CDR3 DNA sequence: TGTGCCATATCCTCGGGGACCGGCGACAATGAGCAGTTCTTC. This encodes CAISSGTGDNEQFF.